This T cell receptor (beta chain) derives from a study of T cell changes during pregnancy in multiple sclerosis. This clone appeared a few times. The V gene lost 3 bases and the J gene lost 2 bases, with 19 bases spanning the gap. The germline V gene encodes CDR1 SEHNR and CDR2 FQNEAQ (reference sequence). The CDR3 length is 17 residues. The assay was immunoSEQ multiplex PCR, and TCRdb's table has in-frame clones only and misses some. The sample has tens of thousands of clones, more than 85% seen once; the top ten hold around 3.3%. The sequenced sample was peripheral blood, obtained after pregnancy. The J gene is TRBJ1-2, the V gene TRBV7-9; TRBD1 is a possible D gene (5 bases). The sequence came from a female donor in good health, enrolled as a control in a pregnancy study. As DNA, the CDR3 is TGTGCCAGCAGCTTGACAGCGTATCACTCTACAAACTATGGCTACACCTTC. Translating gives CASSLTAYHSTNYGYTF.